The 9 T cell receptor beta chains below were found in one sample sequenced in a study of human T cells and chemical hapten exposure. The sample's time point: patch test 1, 2 weeks after DPC sensitization. The treatment is: therapeutic diphenylcyclopropenone sensitization with weekly scalp DPC. TCRdb reprocessed the RACE reads via MiXCR and lists one record per CDR3 protein. The data show 300,000 to 400,000 distinct CDR3 sequences, with approximately 6.3% seen just once and approximately 8% held by the top ten. The sequencing used whole blood, collected in connection with sensitization to the hapten diphenylcyclopropenone (DPC). The source is a woman in her late teens or twenties with alopecia areata. Some clones in this sample may be carry-over from other donors' samples.

This clonotype was counted only a few times. The chain carries TRBV6-6 and TRBJ1-2; 7 nucleotides agree with TRBD1. The CDR3 consists of 14 residues. The germline CDR1 and CDR2 sequences are MNHNY and SVGAGI (reference sequence). The J segment lost 3 bases and the V segment lost 2 bases, leaving 3 bases of the junction unmatched. CDR3 in DNA: TGTGCCAGCAGTTACAGACAGGGCGACTATGGCTACACCTTC. Amino acid sequence: CASSYRQGDYGYTF.

This clonotype was seen many times. V gene TRBV7-2 combines with J gene TRBJ1-1; D is perhaps TRBD1 (6 bases). V was clipped by 6 bases and J by 10 bases, with 24 bases between them. The CDR3 loop spans 15 amino acids. Germline loops: CDR1 SGHTA, CDR2 FQGNSA. The CDR3 region is CASSYVLGGEEGAFF. The CDR3, as DNA: TGTGCCAGCAGTTATGTTTTGGGGGGCGAGGAAGGAGCTTTCTTT.

This clonotype came up a few times. The chain carries TRBV29-1 and TRBJ2-7; 7 bases are shared with TRBD1. This CDR3 is 13 amino acids long. The germline CDR1 and CDR2 sequences are SQVTM and ANQGSEA. The ends lost 6 bases at V and 2 bases at J; junction bases unmatched: 7. CDR3 DNA: TGCAGCGTAGAACCGGGACAGCCCTACGAGCAGTACTTC. This codes for CSVEPGQPYEQYF.

This clonotype came up many times. The chain employs TRBV5-6 and TRBJ2-3; D unclear. With 0 bases removed from V and 0 bases from J, the gap between germline ends came to 11 bases. Germline CDR1 and CDR2: SGHDT and YYEEEE. The CDR3 is 16 residues long. The CDR3 sequence: CASSLVGPSSTDTQYF. Here the CDR3 DNA reads TGTGCCAGCAGCTTGGTGGGCCCCTCTAGCACAGATACGCAGTATTTT.

This clonotype came up a few times. The rearrangement uses TRBV5-6 and TRBJ2-1, with 9 bases lining up with TRBD1. J gave up 8 bases and V 4 bases, and 7 bases lay outside the gene matches. The CDR3 has 14 residues. Looked up from germline, CDR1 is SGHDT and CDR2 is YYEEEE. This CDR3 is CASSPDRGRYEQFF. The CDR3 region has the DNA TGTGCCAGCAGCCCGGACAGGGGCCGGTATGAGCAGTTCTTC. Combining the CDR3 with reference TRBV5-6 and TRBJ2-1 gives the whole variable domain DAGVTQSPTHLIKTRGQQVTLRCSPKSGHDTVSWYQQALGQGPQFIFQYYEEEERQRGNFPDRFSGHQFPNYSSELNVNALLLGDSALYLCASSPDRGRYEQFFGPGTRLTVL.

Many counts were recorded for this clonotype. The gene calls are TRBV4-1 and TRBJ2-7; D remains ambiguous. CDR1 is MGHRA and CDR2 is YSYEKL in the germline V gene. V lost 0 bases to trimming and J lost 6 bases, with 12 bases between them. This CDR3 contains 14 residues. The CDR3, as DNA: TGCGCCAGCAGCCAAGATCCGGGTTGGCGCGAGCAGTACTTC. It translates to CASSQDPGWREQYF.

This clonotype was seen more than once but under ten times. V usage is TRBV7-9 and J usage is TRBJ2-3; possible D gene TRBD1, 5 bases. The length of the CDR3 is 16 residues. Germline CDR1 SEHNR, CDR2 FQNEAQ (reference sequence). V was shortened by 6 bases and J by 2 bases, with 18 bases between the two germline ends. As DNA, the CDR3 is TGTGCCAGCAGTATAGGGGTAGGGGTCGACACAGATACGCAGTATTTT. Encoded protein: CASSIGVGVDTDTQYF. Full variable domain (remainder filled in from reference TRBV7-9 and TRBJ2-3): DTGVSQNPRHKITKRGQNVTFRCDPISEHNRLYWYRQTLGQGPEFLTYFQNEAQLEKSRLLSDRFSAERPKGSFSTLEIQRTEQGDSAMYLCASSIGVGVDTDTQYFGPGTRLTVL.

V gene TRBV12-3 or TRBV12-4 combines with J gene TRBJ1-1; TRBD1 matches 7 bases. Unmatched junction bases numbered 6, after V lost 5 bases and J lost 3 bases. The CDR3 is 14 residues long. CDR3 loop: CASSQNRGYTEAFF. CDR3 DNA: TGTGCCAGCAGTCAAAACAGGGGTTACACTGAAGCTTTCTTT.

This rearrangement joins TRBV27 to TRBJ2-5; the D gene is possibly TRBD2 (5 bases). The CDR3 runs to 17 residues. Looked up from germline, CDR1 is MNHEY and CDR2 is SMNVEV (reference sequence). The V end was cut by 2 bases, the J end by 0 bases, with 16 bases between. The DNA of the CDR3 is TGTGCCAGCAGTTTAAGGACTCCCGTCGGGTACCAAGAGACCCAGTACTTC. Protein: CASSLRTPVGYQETQYF.